This entry concerns a single T cell receptor beta chain. This sample is part of a study of blood T cell repertoires in COVID-19. Study details: Whether acute or convalescent, the COVID-19 samples came from the United States, Italy and Spain. T cells, B-cell-depleted T cells, or PBMCs supplied cDNA or gDNA.

Seattle cases were enrolled at active infection and followed longitudinally. The CDR3 has 12 residues. The junction had 2 bases not matched to a gene; V was cut back by 4 bases and J by 8 bases. Authors' analysis steps: By means of reference gene primer amplification, nucleated cell counts were estimated. Assay: immunoSEQ multiplex PCR; the TCRdb copy retains only in-frame clones and omits some. That table furnishes V, J and clone size, whereas the DNA furnished D and trimming. Of 250,000 to 300,000 clones in the sample, 90% are singletons; the top ten hold around 2.3%. Sequenced input: peripheral blood. This TCR was recovered from a woman aged 60-75 years with COVID-19, enrolled during active disease. V gene TRBV12-3 or TRBV12-4 combines with J gene TRBJ2-1, with 7 bases lining up with TRBD1. CDR3 nucleotide sequence: TGTGCCAGCAGTTACAGGGGCGATGAGCAGTTCTTC. Protein product: CASSYRGDEQFF.